The rows below give T cell receptor beta chains drawn from one sample of a study of glioma-infiltrating T cells after dendritic cell vaccination. Method: immunoSEQ multiplex PCR; TCRdb's copy keeps in-frame clones and lacks some. This table holds more than 55,000 clones, approximately 81% found once. Sequencing used blood, obtained after dendritic cell vaccination. These receptors came from a human donor with glioblastoma. CDR3s include the opening cysteine and the closing phenylalanine or tryptophan. D genes are given only for firm matches. Size is omitted from some rows. Given values are once, few, many or a class for expanded clones.

>TRBJ2-5|TRBD2|TRBV10-3|NA
CAISVRLAGKETQYF
TGTGCCATCAGTGTACGGCTAGCGGGGAAAGAGACCCAGTACTTC
>TRBJ2-7|NA|TRBV5-1|NA
CASSSGVGDYEQYF
TGCGCCAGCAGCTCGGGGGTAGGGGACTACGAGCAGTACTTC
>TRBJ1-5|NA|TRBV19|NA
CASSIMGRRGNQPQHF
TGTGCCAGTAGTATAATGGGCAGGCGAGGCAATCAGCCCCAGCATTTT
>TRBJ1-5|NA|TRBV10-1|NA
CASRPDNGNQPQHF
TGCGCCAGCAGACCAGATAATGGCAATCAGCCCCAGCATTTT
>TRBJ2-1|NA|TRBV4-1|NA
CASSQEVQAVRSYNEQFF
TGCGCCAGCAGCCAAGAAGTACAGGCCGTCCGCTCCTACAATGAGCAGTTCTTC
>TRBJ1-5|TRBD1|TRBV10-2|NA
CASSLTGGKQPQHF
TGCGCCAGCAGTTTGACAGGGGGCAAGCAGCCCCAGCATTTT
>TRBJ2-3|TRBD2|TRBV10-1|NA
CASSDWLAGDDTQYF
TGCGCCAGCAGTGACTGGCTAGCGGGGGACGATACGCAGTATTTT
>TRBJ2-7|TRBD1|TRBV6-6|NA
CASRYTGVEKGEQYF
TGTGCCAGCAGATATACAGGGGTGGAAAAAGGCGAGCAGTACTTC
>TRBJ2-7|TRBD1|TRBV5-1|NA
CASNNQGVEPREQYF
TGCGCCAGCAACAATCAGGGGGTAGAACCGCGCGAGCAGTACTTC
>TRBJ2-7|TRBD1|TRBV29-1|once
CSVRTGSIYEQYF
TGCAGCGTACGGACAGGGTCGATCTACGAGCAGTACTTC
>TRBJ1-2|NA|TRBV9|NA
CASSVASAGNGYTF
TGTGCCAGCAGCGTAGCTTCGGCAGGGAATGGCTACACCTTC
>TRBJ1-1|NA|TRBV25-1|NA
CASSEGRGRYTEAFF
TGTGCCAGCAGTGAAGGCAGGGGCAGGTACACTGAAGCTTTCTTT
>TRBJ2-7|TRBD1|TRBV6-6|few
CASSYSSTGVGEQYF
TGTGCCAGCAGTTACTCCTCGACAGGGGTTGGCGAGCAGTACTTC
>TRBJ1-6|NA|TRBV9|NA
CASSVDVASYNSPLHF
TGTGCCAGCAGCGTAGATGTCGCGTCCTATAATTCACCCCTCCACTTT
>TRBJ2-2|TRBD1|TRBV6-6|once
CASSKDRARDGELFF
TGTGCCAGCAGTAAGGACAGGGCCCGGGACGGGGAGCTGTTTTTT
>TRBJ2-1|TRBD1|TRBV4-3|NA
CASSDGQGAWDEQFF
TGCGCCAGCAGCGATGGACAGGGGGCATGGGATGAGCAGTTCTTC
>TRBJ2-5|NA|TRBV30|NA
CAWTHRVKDGGYYF
TGTGCCTGGACCCACCGCGTAAAGGACGGGGGATATTACTTC
>TRBJ2-3|TRBD2|TRBV9|NA
CASSVRRGRVGTDTQYF
TGTGCCAGCAGCGTCAGGCGGGGGAGAGTTGGCACAGATACGCAGTATTTT
>TRBJ1-6|NA|TRBV9|NA
CASSVGGSDNSPLHF
TGTGCCAGCAGCGTAGGGGGCAGTGATAATTCACCCCTCCACTTT
>TRBJ1-1|TRBD1|TRBV6-5|NA
CASSYTGGANTEAFF
TGTGCCAGCAGTTACACAGGGGGCGCGAACACTGAAGCTTTCTTT
>TRBJ1-2|TRBD1|TRBV29-1|NA
CSVLVFEGAVGGYTF
TGCAGCGTTCTAGTCTTTGAGGGGGCTGTTGGTGGCTACACCTTC
>TRBJ2-1|NA|TRBV5-1|NA
CASSLDGAYEQFF
TGCGCCAGCAGCTTGGATGGAGCTTATGAGCAGTTCTTC
>TRBJ2-5|TRBD1|TRBV28|NA
CASSWGQGGQETQYF
TGTGCCAGCAGCTGGGGACAGGGGGGTCAAGAGACCCAGTACTTC
>TRBJ1-1|NA|TRBV19|NA
CASSIWSGNTEAFF
TGTGCCAGTAGTATATGGAGCGGGAACACTGAAGCTTTCTTT
>TRBJ2-3|NA|TRBV4-2|NA
CASRLETDTQYF
TGTGCCAGCAGATTAGAAACAGATACGCAGTATTTT
>TRBJ2-2|NA|TRBV6-6|few
CASRESAHNTGELFF
TGTGCCAGCAGGGAGTCAGCCCACAACACCGGGGAGCTGTTTTTT
>TRBJ1-5|NA|TRBV19|NA
CASSIGGASLQPQHF
TGTGCCAGTAGTATTGGGGGGGCTTCCTTACAGCCCCAGCATTTT
>TRBJ2-2|NA|TRBV4-2|NA
CASSDKRGANTGELFF
TGTGCCAGCAGCGATAAACGCGGGGCGAACACCGGGGAGCTGTTTTTT
>TRBJ2-6|NA|TRBV12-2|few
CASRLNTPGANVLTF
TGTGCAAGTCGCTTAAACACCCCTGGGGCCAACGTCCTGACTTTC
>TRBJ1-5|TRBD1|TRBV7-8|NA
CASSLHPGQGNQPQHF
TGTGCCAGCAGCCTACATCCGGGACAGGGTAATCAGCCCCAGCATTTT
>TRBJ1-2|NA|TRBV4-1|NA
CASSQVQGPPPLEGDGYTF
TGCGCCAGCAGCCAAGTACAGGGCCCCCCTCCCCTCGAGGGGGATGGCTACACCTTC
>TRBJ2-4|TRBD1|TRBV25-1|NA
CASSETGGSKNIQYF
TGTGCCAGCAGTGAGACAGGGGGGTCCAAAAACATTCAGTACTTC
>TRBJ2-7|TRBD2|TRBV7-2|NA
CASSLDSGEAYEQYF
TGTGCCAGCAGCTTAGATAGCGGGGAAGCCTACGAGCAGTACTTC
>TRBJ2-1|TRBD2|TRBV18|NA
CASSPPARGGNEQFF
TGTGCCAGCTCACCACCGGCTCGGGGGGGCAATGAGCAGTTCTTC
>TRBJ2-1|TRBD2|TRBV27|NA
CASSLYSGGVYNEQFF
TGTGCCAGCAGTTTATATAGCGGGGGGGTCTACAATGAGCAGTTCTTC
>TRBJ1-6|TRBD1|TRBV6-1|NA
CASSKDDREYSPLHF
TGTGCCAGCAGTAAAGATGACAGGGAGTATTCACCCCTCCACTTT
>TRBJ2-5|NA|TRBV7-9|NA
CASSLGGRTRETQYF
TGTGCCAGCAGCCTAGGAGGGCGTACCCGGGAGACCCAGTACTTC